This entry is about one T cell receptor beta chain. This clone appeared a single time. Its antigen target is currently unknown. No much larger clone is present one base from it, and per-base qualities are unavailable. Other DNA sequences of this sample code for an identical CDR3. The CDR3 has 14 amino acids, counting the end cysteine and phenylalanine. Only the CDR3 portion is preserved as DNA: 42 bases, with reading frame beginning at the first base. For CDR1 and CDR2, the germline V gene (reference sequence) lists GTSNPN and SVGIG. V is clipped by 0 bases and J by 2 bases, and the sequence between their germline boundaries is 9 bases long. The donors were healthy, HIV-negative adults with no recently reported acute infections or vaccinations. All donors were Caucasian adults living in Nashville, Tennessee, USA. CD4+ T cells were enriched by magnetic negative selection; naive cells were then positively selected on CD45RA, and the negative fraction formed the memory subset. Blood was obtained by leukapheresis, after which PBMCs were separated by Ficoll-Histopaque density gradient centrifugation and cryopreserved in liquid nitrogen vapor phase. Analytical flow cytometry was used to check the purity and quantity of each magnetically sorted T cell population. From each sorted fraction, genomic DNA was isolated and quantified by UV absorbance on a Nanodrop 2000c.

TCR CDR3 regions were amplified from genomic DNA by multiplex PCR using the deep immunoSEQ assay. For each cell subset, the extracted genomic DNA was distributed evenly across all wells of several immunoSEQ 96-well plates, and each plate served as one replicate. For sorted subsets, each replicate PCR was loaded with roughly 200 ng genomic DNA, equivalent to some 27,000 T cell genomes. Purified libraries were measured with a Qubit 3.0 fluorometer, size-checked on a Bioanalyzer 2100, and measured again with the KAPA Library Quantification kit. Every immunoSEQ 96-well plate was sequenced on a separate single-read 150-cycle Illumina NextSeq 550 flow cell. Per the source publication's procedure: The immunoSEQ output contained only junctional sequences without quality scores, so filtering could not match that applied to full-length reads. Sequences were annotated with PyIR, a Python wrapper for IgBLAST v1.9, using IMGT germline references to assign V/J genes and CDR3. Reads were removed for weak V/J assignments (E-value above 1e-6), missing CDR3, stop codons, out-of-frame junctions, or ambiguous translated residues. V3J clonotypes were defined as sequences sharing the same inferred V gene, J gene, and CDR3 amino acid sequence. Percentage overlap between repertoires was computed as shared unique clonotypes divided by the size of the smaller repertoire. Repertoire richness was assessed with RTK rarefaction, the Chao1 estimator, and Recon v2.1 estimates of unobserved clonotypes. Generation probabilities were computed with OLGA for all TCRbeta clonotypes obtained by the gDNA method from four donors. The source is immuneACCESS, and TCRdb retained only in-frame sequences with V and J called. Part of the clones is not carried over; for the studies checked, unresolved V genes explain less than half of this, and the remainder is unexplained. That table furnishes V, J and clone size, whereas the DNA furnished D and trimming. This sample is represented by about 2 million clones; roughly 94% of them were singletons. The ten largest make up roughly 0.13% of the sample.

This sample stems from a study of shared clonotypes between healthy human individuals (dated by TCRdb to about 2020). The study in broad terms: Two women and three men aged 18 to 49 years were included in the cohort. Blood TCR repertoires of five healthy adults were deeply sequenced to estimate repertoire size and the extent of clonotype sharing between individuals. Libraries were prepared and TCR repertoires were sequenced by different laboratories using diverse techniques, in order to increase sequencing depth and limit assay-specific biases. Per donor, three plates each were used for CD4 naive and CD4 memory, two for CD8 naive, and one for CD8 memory. Leukapheresis yielded between about 0.85 and 9.5 billion PBMCs per donor.

The full study reports these points: Approximately 5% of naive CD4, 3.5% of naive CD8, around 2.3% of memory CD4, and about 0.4% of memory CD8 clonotypes were shared across a few donors. Naive subsets generally had larger estimated clonotype richness than memory subsets did. Compared with non-shared clonotypes, the clonotypes found in all four sorted-subset donors had higher generation probabilities. Rarefaction of sorted-subset datasets indicated incomplete sequencing despite the large sequencing depth. The genetic and exposure-history diversity represented was limited by the small number of donors. Sampling was restricted to blood, and TCR repertoires in tissues likely differ from the TCR repertoires found in blood. Pairwise subsampling led to the expectation that sequencing depth would affect the degree of clonotype sharing among donors.

The specimen was naive CD4+ T cells sorted from blood. Explained via the paper, the cell subset or site label denotes: CD45RA+ positively selected. This receptor was identified in a man between 18 and 35 years old in good health. The V gene is TRBV30 and the J gene is TRBJ2-3; the D segment is perhaps TRBD1 or TRBD2, each sharing 5 matched bases. The CDR3 corresponds to CAWSVAGTTDTQYF. Read as DNA, the sequence is TGTGCCTGGAGTGTGGCAGGGACCACAGATACGCAGTATTTT.